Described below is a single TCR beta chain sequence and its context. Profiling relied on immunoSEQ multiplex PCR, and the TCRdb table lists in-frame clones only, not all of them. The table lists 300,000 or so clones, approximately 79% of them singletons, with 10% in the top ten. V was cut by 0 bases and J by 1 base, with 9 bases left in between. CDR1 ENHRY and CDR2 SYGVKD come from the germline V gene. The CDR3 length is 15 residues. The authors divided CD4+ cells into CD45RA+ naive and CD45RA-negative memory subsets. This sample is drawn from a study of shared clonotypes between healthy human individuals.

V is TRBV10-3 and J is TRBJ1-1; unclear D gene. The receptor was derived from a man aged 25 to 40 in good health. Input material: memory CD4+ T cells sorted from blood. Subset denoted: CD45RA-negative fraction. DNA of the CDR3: TGTGCCATCAGTGAGTCTGGACGGTCGAACACTGAAGCTTTCTTT. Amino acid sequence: CAISESGRSNTEAFF.